This T cell receptor beta chain was recorded in a study of OX40 agonist ivuxolimab in advanced cancers. The CDR3 sequence is 16 residues long. The V segment lost 4 bases and the J segment 8 bases; nucleotides outside the gene matches: 10. Germline V gives CDR1 SGHRS, CDR2 YFSETQ. Libraries were prepared by immunoSEQ multiplex PCR; TCRdb keeps only in-frame clonotypes and omits some of them. This table holds about 52,000 clones, approximately 87% found once. Details on this clone: Different DNA sequences within this sample yield the same CDR3.

The rearrangement uses TRBV5-1 and TRBJ2-1; 12 bases fit TRBD1. The receptor comes from an adult with an advanced solid tumor such as melanoma, head and neck, liver or kidney cancer. The source material was CD4+ or CD8+ T cells sorted from blood, sampled in a trial of the OX40 agonist ivuxolimab. The CDR3 loop reads CASSTIPGTGGDEQFF. The CDR3 DNA reads as TGCGCCAGCAGCACAATTCCCGGGACAGGGGGCGATGAGCAGTTCTTC.